This is a list of T cell receptor beta chains from one sample in a study of T cells in Graves' hyperthyroidism and ophthalmopathy. From the multiplex PCR reads, TCRdb called clonotypes with MiXCR, one entry per CDR3 protein. The profile covers about 640,000 distinct CDR3 sequences, with approximately 14% appearing a single time and about an eighth taken by the ten largest. The sequencing sample was made of blood. These receptors were obtained from a woman aged 45-60 years with Graves' ophthalmopathy. The CDR3 runs from the conserved cysteine through the conserved F or W. Each record gives: J gene, V gene, clone size, D gene, CDR3 length, CDR3 protein, CDR3 DNA. A D gene is named only where the DNA matches it firmly. Size is stated for part of the rows, as once, few or many counts, or as a class when the clone is expanded.

>TRBJ2-1|TRBV20-1|many|TRBD2|15
CSARTSGRPLLEQFF
TGCAGTGCCCGGACTAGCGGGAGGCCGCTTCTTGAGCAGTTCTTC
>TRBJ1-5|TRBV20-1|few|.|12
CSAIYSNQPQHF
TGCAGTGCTATATATAGCAATCAGCCCCAGCATTTT
>TRBJ1-1|TRBV20-1|.|.|12
CSVGQRGSEAFF
TGCAGTGTTGGACAAAGGGGCTCTGAAGCTTTCTTT
>TRBJ1-5|TRBV28|many|.|13
CASSLLRNQPQHF
TGTGCCAGCAGTTTGTTACGGAATCAGCCCCAGCATTTT
>TRBJ1-1|TRBV10-3|many|.|16
CAISDDKRQTNTEAFF
TGTGCCATCAGTGACGATAAACGGCAGACTAACACTGAAGCTTTCTTT
>TRBJ2-1|TRBV7-3|many|TRBD2|14
CASSPGLVYGEQFF
TGTGCCAGCAGCCCAGGACTAGTTTATGGTGAGCAGTTCTTC
>TRBJ2-1|TRBV27|few|TRBD2|15
CASSGGGSLLNEQFF
TGTGCCAGCAGCGGGGGGGGCTCCCTCCTCAATGAGCAGTTCTTC
>TRBJ2-7|TRBV19|many|TRBD2|16
CATATSGPYSSYEQYF
TGTGCCACCGCAACTAGCGGGCCTTACAGCTCCTACGAGCAGTACTTC
>TRBJ2-6|TRBV27|many|.|16
CASSLSWLSGANVLTF
TGTGCCAGCAGTTTATCCTGGCTCTCTGGGGCCAACGTCCTGACTTTC
>TRBJ1-4|TRBV2|many|.|15
CASSVQLPTNEKLFF
TGTGCCAGCAGTGTACAGCTTCCAACTAATGAAAAACTGTTTTTT
>TRBJ2-2|TRBV7-2|many|TRBD2|16
CASSLGSGRGSGELFF
TGTGCCAGCAGCTTGGGGAGCGGGAGGGGTTCCGGGGAGCTGTTTTTT
>TRBJ2-2|TRBV7-9|few|.|13
CASLVENTGELFF
TGTGCCAGCCTGGTCGAGAACACCGGGGAGCTGTTTTTT
>TRBJ2-7|TRBV11-3|.|TRBD2|16
CASSPTSGRAYLEQYF
TGTGCCAGCAGCCCGACTAGCGGGAGGGCCTATCTCGAGCAGTACTTC
>TRBJ1-2|TRBV7-9|many|TRBD1|17
CASSTRQGAPGNYGYTF
TGTGCCAGCAGCACCCGACAGGGGGCGCCGGGTAACTATGGCTACACCTTC
>TRBJ2-1|TRBV28|few|.|15
CASSARLEVFHEQFF
TGTGCCAGCAGTGCACGACTAGAGGTTTTCCATGAGCAGTTCTTC
>TRBJ2-1|TRBV4-3|once|.|17
CASGQDPVRGSYNEQFF
TGCGCCAGCGGCCAAGATCCAGTACGGGGATCCTACAATGAGCAGTTCTTC
>TRBJ2-1|TRBV27|many|.|16
CASSLSQGDSLNEQFF
TGTGCCAGCAGTTTATCCCAGGGGGACTCTCTCAATGAGCAGTTCTTC
>TRBJ2-3|TRBV6-1|.|.|16
CASSDGTAGTLHTQYF
TGTGCCAGCAGTGATGGAACTGCGGGAACCCTCCATACGCAGTATTTT
>TRBJ1-5|TRBV3-1|many|.|16
CASSQGDRKSNQPQHF
TGTGCCAGCAGCCAAGGAGACAGAAAAAGCAATCAGCCCCAGCATTTT
>TRBJ1-1|TRBV2|many|TRBD1|13
CASSSPGQGDAFF
TGTGCCAGCAGTTCCCCGGGACAGGGGGACGCTTTCTTT
>TRBJ1-1|TRBV9|many|.|15
CASSELTDMNTEAFF
TGTGCCAGCAGCGAACTGACGGACATGAACACTGAAGCTTTCTTT
>TRBJ2-5|TRBV11-2|.|.|14
CASSLAAESATQYF
TGTGCCAGCAGCTTAGCCGCTGAATCCGCGACCCAGTACTTC
>TRBJ2-2|TRBV6-1|many|.|11
CASTQSGELFF
TGTGCCAGCACTCAAAGCGGGGAGCTGTTTTTT